Listed below are T cell receptor beta chains from one sample, sequenced in a study of T cell changes during pregnancy in multiple sclerosis. The table came from immunoSEQ multiplex PCR; TCRdb's copy has only in-frame clones and leaves some out. The sample shows 35,000 to 45,000 clones, around 90% of them seen only once. The specimen comprised CD4+ T cells from peripheral blood mononuclear cells, sampled before pregnancy. The receptors here all came from a female donor with multiple sclerosis, enrolled in a pregnancy study. CDR3s include the opening cysteine and the closing phenylalanine or tryptophan. The D gene is left open where the match is weak. Some rows mark clone size as missing; the rest say once, few, many or name a class of expanded clone.

TRBJ1-3 | TRBV6-5 | NA | TRBD1 | TGTGCCACGGGGACAGGGGATTCTGGAAACACCATATATTTT | CATGTGDSGNTIYF
TRBJ2-7 | TRBV2 | NA | TRBD1 | TGTGCCAGCAGAAAATCACAGGGGGGATCCTACGAGCAGTACTTC | CASRKSQGGSYEQYF
TRBJ2-5 | TRBV19 | NA | TRBD2 | TGTGCCAGTAGTACCGGGACTAGCTTGCGGGAGACCCAGTACTTC | CASSTGTSLRETQYF
TRBJ1-2 | TRBV30 | NA | NA | TGTGCTTCAACCGCGGGGATCTATGGCTACACCTTC | CASTAGIYGYTF
TRBJ2-5 | TRBV9 | NA | NA | TGTGCCAGCAGCGGGGGGGACCTGGGGGTCCCAGAGACCCAGTACTTC | CASSGGDLGVPETQYF
TRBJ1-5 | TRBV5-6 | NA | NA | TGTGCCAGCAGCTTGTATGGGCCAACCAATCAGCCCCAGCATTTT | CASSLYGPTNQPQHF
TRBJ2-1 | TRBV5-4 | NA | NA | TGTGCCAGCAGCCCGCAACGGGACTTCTACAATGAGCAGTTCTTC | CASSPQRDFYNEQFF
TRBJ1-1 | TRBV6-5 | once | TRBD1 | TGTGCCAGCAGTCGCGGGACAGGGAGACCCACTGAAGCTTTCTTT | CASSRGTGRPTEAFF
TRBJ2-5 | TRBV7-2 | NA | NA | TGTGCCAGCAGCCTACTGATAATGGAGACCCAGTACTTC | CASSLLIMETQYF
TRBJ1-2 | TRBV6-5 | NA | NA | TGTGCCAGCAGTCCTCGAAGCCTGGAGGGCTACTACACCTTC | CASSPRSLEGYYTF
TRBJ1-6 | TRBV27 | NA | NA | TGTGCCAGCAGTTTTGAGGGAACCTATAATTCACCCCTCCACTTT | CASSFEGTYNSPLHF
TRBJ2-7 | TRBV28 | NA | TRBD1 | TGTGCCAGCCGGGCACAGGGGGCAATCTACGAGCAGTACTTC | CASRAQGAIYEQYF
TRBJ2-7 | TRBV7-2 | NA | NA | TGTGCCAGCAGTCACAGCGGTTTGGGGTACTTC | CASSHSGLGYF
TRBJ2-1 | TRBV4-3 | NA | TRBD1 | TGCGCCAGCAGCCAGAGGACAGGAATCAGCTCCTACAATGAGCAGTTCTTC | CASSQRTGISSYNEQFF
TRBJ1-2 | TRBV19 | NA | TRBD1 | TGTGCCAGTAGTATCCCGACAGGGGGCTCAAGTGGCTACACCTTC | CASSIPTGGSSGYTF
TRBJ2-1 | TRBV29-1 | NA | NA | TGCAGCGTTACGGAAACAGGAGAGCAGTTCTTC | CSVTETGEQFF
TRBJ2-3 | TRBV6-1 | NA | TRBD2 | TGTGCCAGCATTCGGGGGGGGTTCCCAGATACGCAGTATTTT | CASIRGGFPDTQYF
TRBJ2-7 | TRBV11-3 | NA | TRBD2 | TGTGCCAGCAGCTCCACTAGCGGGGGATACGAGCAGTACTTC | CASSSTSGGYEQYF
TRBJ1-5 | TRBV4-2 | once | NA | TGTGCCAGCAGCCAAGATGCGGGTTGGGGCAATCAGCCCCAGCATTTT | CASSQDAGWGNQPQHF
TRBJ1-4 | TRBV7-7 | NA | TRBD1 | TGTGCTAGCAGCTTAGACAGGGGAAGTGAAAAACTGTTTTTT | CASSLDRGSEKLFF
TRBJ2-5 | TRBV20-1 | NA | NA | TGCAGTGCTAGAGATCTGGAGACCCAGTACTTC | CSARDLETQYF
TRBJ2-3 | TRBV5-6 | NA | TRBD1 | TGTGCCAGCAGCTCGCCGACAGGGGGCCCTACAGATACGCAGTATTTT | CASSSPTGGPTDTQYF
TRBJ1-1 | TRBV2 | NA | NA | TGTGCCAGCAGACGAGACAAGGTCAACACTGAAGCTTTCTTT | CASRRDKVNTEAFF
TRBJ2-3 | TRBV25-1 | few | TRBD1 | TGTGCCAGCAGTGGACAGGGAGAATCAGATACGCAGTATTTT | CASSGQGESDTQYF
TRBJ1-1 | TRBV9 | few | TRBD1 | TGTGCCAGCAGCCCACAGGGGGCAAGCACTGAAGCTTTCTTT | CASSPQGASTEAFF
TRBJ1-3 | TRBV9 | NA | NA | TGTGCCAGCAGCGAGGGGTCGAGTGGAAACACCATATATTTT | CASSEGSSGNTIYF
TRBJ2-2 | TRBV9 | NA | NA | TGTGCCAGCAGCCCCAGAACCGGGACAACCAACACCGGGGAGCTGTTTTTT | CASSPRTGTTNTGELFF
TRBJ2-3 | TRBV2 | NA | NA | TGTGCCAGCAGGGACGGGAGTAATAACGCAGATACGCAGTATTTT | CASRDGSNNADTQYF
TRBJ1-5 | TRBV19 | NA | NA | TGTGCCAGTAGTATTATGGGGGCAGGGGGCAATCAGCCCCAGCATTTT | CASSIMGAGGNQPQHF
TRBJ2-5 | TRBV4-2 | once | TRBD1 | TGTGCCAGCAGCCGCCTGGACAGGGATGGGAGCCAGTACTTC | CASSRLDRDGSQYF
TRBJ2-3 | TRBV28 | once | TRBD2 | TGTGCCAGCAGTGGCCTCGGGGGGGGCACAGATACGCAGTATTTT | CASSGLGGGTDTQYF
TRBJ1-5 | TRBV4-1 | once | NA | TGCGCCAGCAGCCAAGATGTCCCCGGACTTCCTTATCAGCCCCAGCATTTT | CASSQDVPGLPYQPQHF
TRBJ1-2 | TRBV4-3 | NA | NA | TGCGCCAGCAGCCAAGATGGGGGACTGCGCGATGGCTACACCTTC | CASSQDGGLRDGYTF
TRBJ2-7 | TRBV27 | NA | TRBD2 | TGTGCCAGCAGTGCCCGGACTAGCGGGGGATACGAGCAGTACTTC | CASSARTSGGYEQYF
TRBJ1-1 | TRBV5-1 | NA | NA | TGCGCCAGCAGCTTCACCGGGTTGAACACTGAAGCTTTCTTT | CASSFTGLNTEAFF
TRBJ2-3 | TRBV7-7 | NA | NA | TGTGCTAGCAGCTTAGCCCCGACTGTCACAGATACGCAGTATTTT | CASSLAPTVTDTQYF
TRBJ2-5 | TRBV30 | NA | TRBD1 | TGTGCCTGGAGAAGGGGGCCCCAAGAGACCCAGTACTTC | CAWRRGPQETQYF
TRBJ2-5 | TRBV4-3 | NA | NA | TGCGCCAGCAGCCGTCATGGAGGGCGGCAAGAGACCCAGTACTTC | CASSRHGGRQETQYF
TRBJ2-3 | TRBV29-1 | NA | TRBD2 | TGCAGCGTTTTACTAGCGGGGGTCCCCTACGGCACAGATACGCAGTATTTT | CSVLLAGVPYGTDTQYF
TRBJ1-2 | TRBV19 | NA | NA | TGTGCCAGTAGCCAACAGGGAGTCGATGGCTACACCTTC | CASSQQGVDGYTF
TRBJ2-7 | TRBV7-9 | NA | NA | TGTGCCAGCAGCTTTAGCGGCGAGCAGTACTTC | CASSFSGEQYF
TRBJ1-6 | TRBV5-6 | NA | NA | TGTGCCAGCAACCAGGGGAAGGGTAATTCACCCCTCCACTTT | CASNQGKGNSPLHF
TRBJ2-4 | TRBV7-9 | NA | TRBD1 | TGTGCCAGCAGCTTTAGGACAGGGGCCAAAAACATTCAGTACTTC | CASSFRTGAKNIQYF
TRBJ2-3 | TRBV4-3 | NA | TRBD2 | TGCGCCAGCAGCCAAGTGGGACTAGCGGCAGATACGCAGTATTTT | CASSQVGLAADTQYF
TRBJ2-1 | TRBV6-5 | NA | TRBD2 | TGTGCCAGCAGGGAATCTAGCGGGAGTGAGCAGTTCTTC | CASRESSGSEQFF
TRBJ2-1 | TRBV7-3 | NA | TRBD2 | TGTGCCAGCAGCTTGACTAGCGGGGGCTACAATGAGCAGTTCTTC | CASSLTSGGYNEQFF
TRBJ1-4 | TRBV25-1 | NA | NA | TGTGCCAGCAGTGAATCCCGGGTAGCGGAAAAACTGTTTTTT | CASSESRVAEKLFF
TRBJ1-2 | TRBV12-1 | NA | NA | TGTGCCAGCAGCTCTCCCGAGGCCATCTATGGCTACACCTTC | CASSSPEAIYGYTF
TRBJ2-7 | TRBV6-6 | NA | TRBD1 | TGTGCCAGCAGTTACGGGACAGGGTACGAGCAGTACTTC | CASSYGTGYEQYF
TRBJ1-4 | TRBV14 | NA | NA | TGTGCCAGCAGCCTACAGGGCGGTGAAAAACTGTTTTTT | CASSLQGGEKLFF
TRBJ1-6 | TRBV19 | NA | NA | TGTGCCAGTAGTATAGATCTCGGGAGCTCCTATAATTCACCCCTCCACTTT | CASSIDLGSSYNSPLHF
TRBJ1-5 | TRBV19 | NA | NA | TGTGCCAGTAGTGTGGGGAGGGGTTTCGAGCCCCAGCATTTT | CASSVGRGFEPQHF
TRBJ1-1 | TRBV5-1 | once | NA | TGCGCCAGCAGCTTGGGGGGACTCAGGAACACTGAAGCTTTCTTT | CASSLGGLRNTEAFF
TRBJ1-2 | TRBV5-1 | NA | NA | TGCGCCAGCCGCATAGATGGGGAACAGGCCCCACGCTATGGCTACACCTTC | CASRIDGEQAPRYGYTF
TRBJ1-5 | TRBV11-2 | NA | TRBD1 | TGTGCCAGCAGCTCCACAGGGGGCACTCAGCCCCAGCATTTT | CASSSTGGTQPQHF
TRBJ2-1 | TRBV12-5 | NA | TRBD2 | TGTGCTAGTGCCCCGGGGGCTAGCGGGGGGGTAAAGCAGTTCTTC | CASAPGASGGVKQFF
TRBJ2-5 | TRBV7-2 | NA | TRBD2 | TGTGCCAGCAGCCGACTAGCGGGAGGAGAGACCCAGTACTTC | CASSRLAGGETQYF
TRBJ2-2 | TRBV19 | few | TRBD2 | TGTGCCAGTAGTATAGGAAGCGGGGGTTACACCGGGGAGCTGTTTTTT | CASSIGSGGYTGELFF
TRBJ2-3 | TRBV4-2 | NA | TRBD2 | TGTGCCAGCAGCCAGGTACCGGGACTAGCGGGGGGGCAGGTGGCAGATACGCAGTATTTT | CASSQVPGLAGGQVADTQYF
TRBJ2-6 | TRBV10-3 | NA | NA | TGTGCCATCAGATGGGACTCCCCCTCTGGGGCCAACGTCCTGACTTTC | CAIRWDSPSGANVLTF